The rows below give T cell receptor beta chains drawn from one sample of a study of T cells in Graves' hyperthyroidism and ophthalmopathy. MiXCR was run by TCRdb on the multiplex PCR reads, yielding one entry per CDR3 protein. The data hold approximately 380,000 distinct CDR3 sequences, with around an eighth observed a single time. The sequencing input was blood. Source of these receptors: a man aged 50 or older with Graves' ophthalmopathy. The CDR3 runs from the conserved cysteine through the conserved F or W. The D gene is left open where the match is weak. Clone size appears in some rows only: once, few, many, or a class for an expanded clone.

V	size	D	J	DNA	CDR3
TRBV5-1	many	NA	TRBJ2-3	TGCGCCAGCAGCTGGGCGACCGCACCGACCACAGATACGCAGTATTTT	CASSWATAPTTDTQYF
TRBV20-1	few	NA	TRBJ1-2	TGCAGTGCTAGGTTCGGACTTGAGGGACTCTATGGCTACACCTTC	CSARFGLEGLYGYTF
TRBV12-3/TRBV12-4	NA	NA	TRBJ2-3	TGTGCCAGCAGCAATCGACAAGAACGAGACACAGATACGCAGTATTTT	CASSNRQERDTDTQYF
TRBV6-1	NA	NA	TRBJ1-4	TGTGCCAGCAGTGAGTTCCGGGGGGCAGCTAATGAAAAACTGTTTTTT	CASSEFRGAANEKLFF
TRBV7-9	many	TRBD1	TRBJ2-5	TGTGCCAGCAGCCTATCGGACAGGGCATGGGAGACCCAGTACTTC	CASSLSDRAWETQYF
TRBV20-1	many	TRBD2	TRBJ2-1	TGCAGTGCTAGAGATCTAGCGGGAGCCTCCTACAATGAGCAGTTCTTC	CSARDLAGASYNEQFF
TRBV12-3/TRBV12-4	many	TRBD2	TRBJ2-7	TGTGCCAGCACCAAGGGTAGCGGGACCCGCGAGCAGTACTTC	CASTKGSGTREQYF
TRBV5-1	NA	NA	TRBJ2-4	TGCGCCAGCAGCTTGCCAGGGGAAAACATTCAGTACTTC	CASSLPGENIQYF
TRBV5-1	NA	TRBD1	TRBJ2-7	TGCGCCAGCAGCAGAGGGACAGCCACGACCTACGAGCAGTACTTC	CASSRGTATTYEQYF
TRBV20-1	NA	TRBD1	TRBJ1-5	TGCAGTGCTAGAGACGCAGGACAGGGGGTTATGAGCAATCAGCCCCAGCATTTT	CSARDAGQGVMSNQPQHF
TRBV7-9	many	TRBD2	TRBJ2-5	TGTGCCAGCAGCCGGACTAGCGGGAGCGGGTCCCAAGAGACCCAGTACTTC	CASSRTSGSGSQETQYF
TRBV10-3	NA	TRBD2	TRBJ2-5	TGTGCCACATCTGGGCTAGCGGGAGTTGGAGAGACCCAGTACTTC	CATSGLAGVGETQYF
TRBV12-3/TRBV12-4	NA	NA	TRBJ2-2	TGTGCCAGCAGCACTTCTGGGGACGCGGGCACCGGGGAGCTGTTTTTT	CASSTSGDAGTGELFF
TRBV12-3/TRBV12-4	NA	NA	TRBJ1-1	TGTGCCAGCAGACACCTCCTTTGGGACCCTCTCGGAGCTTTCTTT	CASRHLLWDPLGAFF
TRBV12-3/TRBV12-4	many	NA	TRBJ1-1	TGTGCCAGCAGCGCTCCAGATAGGGCGAACACTGAAGCTTTCTTT	CASSAPDRANTEAFF
TRBV5-1	few	NA	TRBJ2-7	TGCGCCAGCAGCTTGGGTGTAGCGGCCTACGAGCAGTACTTC	CASSLGVAAYEQYF
TRBV9	NA	TRBD1	TRBJ1-2	TGTGCCAGCAGCGTAGTGGGTACAGGGGACTACACCTTC	CASSVVGTGDYTF
TRBV7-8	many	NA	TRBJ1-4	TGTGCCAGCAGCTTATTACGGAGGGGAGAAAAACTGTTTTTT	CASSLLRRGEKLFF
TRBV2	many	TRBD2	TRBJ2-3	TGTGCCAGCCAAAGGGGTCGCGGGAGTTCAGATACGCAGTATTTT	CASQRGRGSSDTQYF
TRBV7-2	NA	NA	TRBJ2-7	TGTGCCAGCAGCTCACCCCCGTTGGGTGCCTACGAGCAGTACTTC	CASSSPPLGAYEQYF
TRBV5-5	NA	TRBD1	TRBJ1-1	TGTGCCAGCAGCTGGGGACAGACGAACACTGAAGCTTTCTTT	CASSWGQTNTEAFF
TRBV11-3	many	NA	TRBJ2-3	TGTGCCAGCAGCTTAGATCCCCGGGGTGATACGCAGTATTTT	CASSLDPRGDTQYF
TRBV15	NA	TRBD1	TRBJ2-7	TGTGCCACCAGCAGGAGCACCGGGACAGCAACCGGCGAGCAGTACTTC	CATSRSTGTATGEQYF
TRBV20-1	few	TRBD2	TRBJ2-5	TGCAGTGCTAGGACTAGCGGGGGGGAGACCCAGTACTTC	CSARTSGGETQYF
TRBV19	NA	NA	TRBJ2-3	TGTGCCAGTAGTATCATGGGGACCAACACAGATACGCAGTATTTT	CASSIMGTNTDTQYF
TRBV30	many	NA	TRBJ2-7	TGTGCCTGGAGTTCGGGGCCCTACGAGCAGTACTTC	CAWSSGPYEQYF
TRBV29-1	NA	NA	TRBJ1-2	TGCAGCGTCCAGATGGCAGAGCGGCCCGCTAACTATGGCTACACCTTC	CSVQMAERPANYGYTF
TRBV27	NA	NA	TRBJ2-7	TGTGCCAGCAGTTTTAGACAGACGGCATCCTACGAGCAGTACTTC	CASSFRQTASYEQYF
TRBV5-6	NA	TRBD1	TRBJ1-1	TGTGCCAGCAGATCCCGGGACAGGGGGAACACTGAAGCTTTCTTT	CASRSRDRGNTEAFF
TRBV12-3/TRBV12-4	many	NA	TRBJ2-7	TGTGCCAGCAGTGAAAGATCGTCCTACGAGCAGTACTTC	CASSERSSYEQYF
TRBV3-1	many	NA	TRBJ2-3	TGTGCCAGCAGCAAGGGTAGGGGCTCCCTCACAGATACGCAGTATTTT	CASSKGRGSLTDTQYF
TRBV7-9	many	TRBD2	TRBJ2-3	TGTGCCAGCAGCTCCGGACTAGCGGTGGATACGCAGTATTTT	CASSSGLAVDTQYF
TRBV20-1	many	NA	TRBJ1-2	TGCAGTGGGGCGCCGTTCGGGCAGCCCTCTAACTATGGCTACACCTTC	CSGAPFGQPSNYGYTF
TRBV20-1	many	TRBD2	TRBJ2-3	TGCAGTGCCGTGGCTCTGACGGCGGGAGAAGACGCGAACACAGATACGCAGTATTTT	CSAVALTAGEDANTDTQYF
TRBV2	few	TRBD1	TRBJ2-1	TGTGCCAGCAGCCCGGACAGGCTCTCCTACAATGAGCAGTTCTTC	CASSPDRLSYNEQFF
TRBV5-1	many	TRBD2	TRBJ2-5	TGCGCCAGCAGCGGCGGACTAGCGGGAGAAGAGACCCAGTACTTC	CASSGGLAGEETQYF
TRBV5-1	NA	NA	TRBJ2-7	TGCGCCAGCAGCTTGGCGTTTTCGCAGAAAAGACCCTACGAGCAGTACTTC	CASSLAFSQKRPYEQYF
TRBV19	few	NA	TRBJ2-7	TGTGCCAGTAGCCAACCCGGGTTATCCTACGAGCAGTACTTC	CASSQPGLSYEQYF
TRBV7-9	few	TRBD2	TRBJ2-1	TGTGCCAGCAGCTGGGAGGGACAGCAGTTCTTC	CASSWEGQQFF
TRBV6-1	many	TRBD1	TRBJ2-5	TGTGCCAGCAGAGTGGACAGGGCAGAGACCCAGTACTTC	CASRVDRAETQYF
TRBV2	few	NA	TRBJ2-5	TGTGCCAGCAGCCGCGTTCCGATTTCCGGGGAGACCCAGTACTTC	CASSRVPISGETQYF
TRBV10-3	NA	TRBD2	TRBJ2-3	TGTGCCGTACGCCGGGGACTAGCGGGAGGAGGGTCAGATACGCAGTATTTC	CAVRRGLAGGGSDTQYF
TRBV12-3/TRBV12-4	NA	NA	TRBJ2-7	TGTGCCAGCAGTTTAGTGTTGGGGCAGCGACCCTACGAGCAGTACTTC	CASSLVLGQRPYEQYF
TRBV7-2	few	NA	TRBJ1-3	TGTGCCAGCAGCTTATATGGAGGAAACACCATATATTTT	CASSLYGGNTIYF
TRBV27	many	NA	TRBJ2-7	TGTGCCAGCAGGTCTCAGGGGCTGGAGTACGAGCAGTACTTC	CASRSQGLEYEQYF
TRBV5-1	NA	NA	TRBJ2-2	TGCGCCAGCAGCCCTATCCGAGGAGGGAACACCGGGGAGCTGTTTTTT	CASSPIRGGNTGELFF
TRBV6-1	once	NA	TRBJ2-1	TGTGCCAGCAGGTCCCCGGGATCGAGAGGGAATGAGCAGTTCTTC	CASRSPGSRGNEQFF
TRBV2	many	NA	TRBJ2-4	TGTGCCAGCACCATGCCCGGCATTCAGTACTTC	CASTMPGIQYF
TRBV27	many	TRBD2	TRBJ2-7	TGTGCCAGCAGTCCCTTAGCGGGCAGCTCCTACGAGCAGTACTTC	CASSPLAGSSYEQYF
TRBV19	few	TRBD1	TRBJ1-1	TGTGCCAGCAACAGGGGTCAAAGGGCTTTCTTT	CASNRGQRAFF
TRBV24-1	many	NA	TRBJ1-2	TGTGCCACCAGTGCTTCAGGGGCAAACGGCTACACCTTC	CATSASGANGYTF
TRBV12-3/TRBV12-4	NA	NA	TRBJ2-5	TGTGCCAGCACCCTACGGAGGGAAGAGACCCAGTACTTC	CASTLRREETQYF
TRBV11-2	many	TRBD2	TRBJ2-1	TGTGCCAGCAAGGCGGGAGTGGATCCCGATGAGCAGTTCTTC	CASKAGVDPDEQFF
TRBV28	NA	TRBD1	TRBJ1-5	TGTGCCAGCAGTTTACTTAGGGACAGGGGTAATCAGCCCCAGCATTTT	CASSLLRDRGNQPQHF
TRBV6-2/TRBV6-3	many	NA	TRBJ2-7	TGTGCCAGCAGTTACGGGAACAGCTACGAGCAGTACTTC	CASSYGNSYEQYF